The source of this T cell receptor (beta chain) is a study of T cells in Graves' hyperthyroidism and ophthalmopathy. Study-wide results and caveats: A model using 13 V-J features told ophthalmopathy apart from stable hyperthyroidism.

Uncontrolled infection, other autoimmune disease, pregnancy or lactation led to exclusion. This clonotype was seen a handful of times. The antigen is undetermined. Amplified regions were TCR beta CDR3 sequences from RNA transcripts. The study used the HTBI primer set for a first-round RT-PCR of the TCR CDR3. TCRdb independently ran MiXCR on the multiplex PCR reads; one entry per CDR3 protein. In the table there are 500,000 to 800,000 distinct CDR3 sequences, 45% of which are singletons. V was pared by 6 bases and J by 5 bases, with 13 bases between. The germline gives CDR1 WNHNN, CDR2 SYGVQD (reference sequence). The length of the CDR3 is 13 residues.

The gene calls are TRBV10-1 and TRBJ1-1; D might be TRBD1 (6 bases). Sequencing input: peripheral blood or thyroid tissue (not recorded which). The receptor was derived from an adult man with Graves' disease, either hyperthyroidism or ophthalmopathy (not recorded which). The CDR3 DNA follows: TGCGCCAGCAGCCCCGGACAGCGTACTGAAGCTTTCTTT. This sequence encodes CASSPGQRTEAFF.